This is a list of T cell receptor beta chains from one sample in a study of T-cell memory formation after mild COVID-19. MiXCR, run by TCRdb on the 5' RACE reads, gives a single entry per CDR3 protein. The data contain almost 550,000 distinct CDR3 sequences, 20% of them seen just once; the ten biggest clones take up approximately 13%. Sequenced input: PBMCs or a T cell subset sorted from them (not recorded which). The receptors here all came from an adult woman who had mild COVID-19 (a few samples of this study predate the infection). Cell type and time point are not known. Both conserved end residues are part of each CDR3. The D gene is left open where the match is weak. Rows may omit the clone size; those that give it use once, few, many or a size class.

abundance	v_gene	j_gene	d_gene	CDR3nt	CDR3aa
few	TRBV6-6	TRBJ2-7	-	TGTGCCAGCAGTTACAGAATGTTCTACGAGCAGTACTTC	CASSYRMFYEQYF
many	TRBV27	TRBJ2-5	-	TGTGCCAGCAGTTCCGTGACAGCGTACCAAGAGACCCAGTACTTC	CASSSVTAYQETQYF
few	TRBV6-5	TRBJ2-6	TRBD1	TGTGCCAGCAGTACAGGGGGGACTGGGGCCAACGTCCTGACTTTC	CASSTGGTGANVLTF
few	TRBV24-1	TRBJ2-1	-	TGTGCCACCAGTGTTTTTAGCCACAATGAGCAGTTCTTC	CATSVFSHNEQFF
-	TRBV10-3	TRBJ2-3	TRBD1	TGTGCCATCAGTGGCCCTCGGACAGGAGACACAGATACGCAGTATTTT	CAISGPRTGDTDTQYF
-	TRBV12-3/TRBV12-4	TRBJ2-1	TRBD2	TGTGCCAGCAGTTTATTAAGCGGGAGGGGCTCCTACAATGAGCAGTTCTTC	CASSLLSGRGSYNEQFF
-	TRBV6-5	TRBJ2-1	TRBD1	TGTGCCAGCAGTTACTCGGGCAGGGGACAGGGGTACAATGAGCAGTTCTTC	CASSYSGRGQGYNEQFF
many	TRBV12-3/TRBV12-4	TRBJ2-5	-	TGTGCCAGCAGTTTATCCTTCCACTCTCAAGAGACCCAGTACTTC	CASSLSFHSQETQYF
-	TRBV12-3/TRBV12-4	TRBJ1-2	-	TGTGCCAGCAGTGAGGTCGGCTACAACAACTATGGCTACACCTTC	CASSEVGYNNYGYTF
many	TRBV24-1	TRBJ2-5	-	TGTGCCACCGCCTGGGGGGGCCAGGGGTCCAAAGAGACCCAGTACTTC	CATAWGGQGSKETQYF
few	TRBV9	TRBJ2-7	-	TGTGCCAGCAGCGTTGAGGTAGGGTCCTACGAGCAGTACTTC	CASSVEVGSYEQYF
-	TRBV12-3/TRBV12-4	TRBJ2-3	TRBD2	TGTGCCAGCAGTTCACCCCCCCGGGGGGTAGATACGCAGTATTTT	CASSSPPRGVDTQYF